The 10 T cell receptor beta chains below come from one sample, sequenced in a study of blood T cell repertoires in COVID-19. The assay was immunoSEQ multiplex PCR, and TCRdb's table has in-frame clones only and misses some. Here the sample spans 220,000 or so clones, around 88% being singletons. Sequenced input: PBMCs or T cells enriched from blood (not recorded which). The receptors derive from a woman in her fifties or sixties with acute COVID-19.

The chain has TRBV9 and TRBJ2-1; weak D call: TRBD2 (5 bases). This CDR3 contains 18 residues. V lost 4 bases and J lost 4, with 24 bases in between. Per germline, CDR1 SGDLS and CDR2 YYNGEE. The CDR3 here is CASSHPSRGEGLYNEQFF. DNA of the CDR3: TGTGCCAGCAGCCATCCTAGCCGGGGAGAGGGTTTATACAATGAGCAGTTCTTC.

This clone appeared a single time. Here the CDR3 reads CASSLGLAGVEQYF. CDR3 coding DNA: TGCGCCAGCAGCTTGGGTCTAGCGGGAGTCGAGCAGTACTTC. The V and J genes are TRBV5-1 and TRBJ2-7, with TRBD2 identical over 10 bases. Germline values: CDR1 SGHRS, CDR2 YFSETQ. V shed 0 bases and J 6 bases; nucleotides not matched to a gene: 3. The length of the CDR3 is 14 residues.

The rearrangement joins TRBV7-2 to TRBJ1-6; 9 bases align to TRBD1. With V trimmed by 5 bases and J by 6 bases, 5 bases remained unmatched. CDR3 size: 15 residues. Per germline, CDR1 SGHTA and CDR2 FQGNSA. CDR3 DNA sequence: TGTGCCAGCAGCCGGGGACAGGGAGGTAATTCACCCCTCCACTTT. This encodes CASSRGQGGNSPLHF.

The chain uses TRBV5-6 and TRBJ2-2, with D possibly TRBD1 on 6 matching bases. Looked up from germline, CDR1 is SGHDT and CDR2 is YYEEEE. The CDR3 length is 18 residues. Trimming took 3 bases from V and 7 from J, leaving 25 bases between them. The CDR3 DNA reads TGTGCCAGCAGCTCCCAAAGGTGGGGACATCCTAAGGGCGGGGAGCTGTTTTTT. It encodes CASSSQRWGHPKGGELFF.

V and J are TRBV19 and TRBJ2-5; TRBD2 agrees at 7 bases. V shed 5 bases, J shed 5 bases, and the junction held 11 bases outside the gene matches. CDR1 is LNHDA and CDR2 is SQIVND in the germline V gene (reference sequence). This CDR3 is built from 15 residues. Written as DNA, the CDR3 is TGTGCCAGTAGTCGGTTTTTAGCGGGTCGGGAGACCCAGTACTTC. Protein: CASSRFLAGRETQYF.

The chain combines TRBV4-1 with TRBJ2-3; 14 bases agree with TRBD2. V gave up 5 bases and J gave up 0 bases; unmatched junction bases: 4. This CDR3 spans 17 amino acids. Germline CDR1 and CDR2: MGHRA and YSYEKL. The CDR3 reads CASSSRTSGGSTDTQYF. In DNA, the CDR3 is TGCGCCAGCAGCTCCCGGACTAGCGGGGGGAGCACAGATACGCAGTATTTT.

The chain has TRBV5-4 and TRBJ1-4, with a tentative D call TRBD1 (5 bases). V was shortened by 4 bases and J by 7 bases, with 17 bases between the two germline ends. This CDR3 is built from 15 residues. The germline gives CDR1 SGHNT, CDR2 YYREEE (reference sequence). CDR3 sequence reads: CASSQGRTGGEKLFF. The CDR3 region has the DNA TGTGCCAGCAGCCAGGGACGGACCGGGGGTGAAAAACTGTTTTTT.

As DNA, the CDR3 is TGCGCCAGCAGCTTGGCCTTTACGGGAGGGAATGAGCAGTTCTTC. Its translation: CASSLAFTGGNEQFF. The rearrangement joins TRBV5-1 to TRBJ2-1; 8 nucleotides align to TRBD2. V shed 0 bases and J 7 bases; nucleotides not matched to a gene: 6. This CDR3 contains 15 residues. CDR1 SGHRS and CDR2 YFSETQ come from the germline V gene.

The chain is built from TRBV6-6 and TRBJ1-5, with 9 bases aligning to TRBD1. Losses at the gene ends were 5 bases for V and 2 bases for J; bases not matched to a gene: 19. Germline values: CDR1 MNHNY, CDR2 SVGAGI (reference sequence). CDR3 length: 20 amino acids. CDR3 in amino acids: CASSPPGQGIGLMGNQPQHF. CDR3 coding DNA: TGTGCCAGCAGTCCACCGGGACAGGGTATTGGATTAATGGGCAATCAGCCCCAGCATTTT.

The rearrangement links TRBV5-6 to TRBJ1-2; D is perhaps TRBD1 (6 bases). CDR3 length: 14 residues. The V end was cut by 9 bases, the J end by 5 bases, with 20 bases between. Germline V gene sequence: CDR1 SGHDT, CDR2 YYEEEE. CDR3: CATLRGGGLYGYTF. The DNA of the CDR3 is TGTGCCACCCTGAGAGGGGGTGGTTTGTATGGCTACACCTTC.